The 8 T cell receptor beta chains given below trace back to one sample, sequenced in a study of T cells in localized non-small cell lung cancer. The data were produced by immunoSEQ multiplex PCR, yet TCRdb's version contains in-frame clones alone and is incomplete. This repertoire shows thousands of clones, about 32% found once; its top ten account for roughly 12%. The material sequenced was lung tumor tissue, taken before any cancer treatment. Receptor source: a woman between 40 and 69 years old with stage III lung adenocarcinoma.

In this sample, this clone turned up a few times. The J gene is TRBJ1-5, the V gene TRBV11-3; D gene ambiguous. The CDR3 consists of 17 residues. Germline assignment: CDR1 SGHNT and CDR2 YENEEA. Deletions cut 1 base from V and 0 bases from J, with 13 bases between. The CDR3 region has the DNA TGTGCCAGCAGCTTAGGGGCTGTTGTCGGTAGCAATCAGCCCCAGCATTTT. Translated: CASSLGAVVGSNQPQHF.

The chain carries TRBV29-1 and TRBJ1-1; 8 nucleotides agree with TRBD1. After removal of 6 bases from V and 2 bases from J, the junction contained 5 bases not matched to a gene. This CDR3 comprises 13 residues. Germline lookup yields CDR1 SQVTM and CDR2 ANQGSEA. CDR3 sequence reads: CSVPGTGNTEAFF. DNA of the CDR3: TGCAGCGTGCCCGGGACAGGTAACACTGAAGCTTTCTTT.

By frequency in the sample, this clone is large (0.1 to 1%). CDR3 sequence reads: CASSDNLGQVNQPQHF. CDR3 nucleotide sequence: TGTGCCAGCAGTGACAACCTTGGACAGGTTAATCAGCCCCAGCATTTT. The rearrangement uses TRBV6-8 and TRBJ1-5; 7 bases agree with TRBD1. V lost 5 bases, J lost 4 bases, and 11 bases stayed unmatched. The CDR3 totals 16 residues. The V gene's germline CDR1 is MNHGY and CDR2 SAAAGT.

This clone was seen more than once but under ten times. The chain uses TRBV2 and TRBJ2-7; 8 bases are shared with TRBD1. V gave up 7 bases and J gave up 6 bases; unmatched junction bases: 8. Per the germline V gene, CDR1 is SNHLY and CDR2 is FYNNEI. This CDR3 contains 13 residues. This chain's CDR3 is CASTGQGGGEQYF. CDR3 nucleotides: TGTGCCAGCACTGGACAGGGTGGCGGCGAGCAGTACTTC.

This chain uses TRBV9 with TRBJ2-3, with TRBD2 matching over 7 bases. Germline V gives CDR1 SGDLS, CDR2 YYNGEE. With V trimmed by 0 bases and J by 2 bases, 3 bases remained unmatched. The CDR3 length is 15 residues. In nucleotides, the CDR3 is TGTGCCAGCAGCGTAGCAGCGGGGTACACAGATACGCAGTATTTT. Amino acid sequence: CASSVAAGYTDTQYF. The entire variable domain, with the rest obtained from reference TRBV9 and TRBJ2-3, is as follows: DSGVTQTPKHLITATGQRVTLRCSPRSGDLSVYWYQQSLDQGLQFLIQYYNGEERAKGNILERFSAQQFPDLHSELNLSSLELGDSALYFCASSVAAGYTDTQYFGPGTRLTVL.

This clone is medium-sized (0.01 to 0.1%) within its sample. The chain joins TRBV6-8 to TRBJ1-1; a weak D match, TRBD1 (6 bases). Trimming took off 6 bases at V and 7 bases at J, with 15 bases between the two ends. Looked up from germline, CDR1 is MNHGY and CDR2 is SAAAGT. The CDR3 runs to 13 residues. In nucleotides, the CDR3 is TGTGCCAGCAGAGACAGAGGGGGTCTTGAAGCTTTCTTT. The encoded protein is CASRDRGGLEAFF.

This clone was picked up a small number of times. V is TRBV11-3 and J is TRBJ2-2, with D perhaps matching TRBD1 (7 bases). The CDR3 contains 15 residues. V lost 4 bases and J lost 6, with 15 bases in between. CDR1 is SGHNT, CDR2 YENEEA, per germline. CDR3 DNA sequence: TGTGCCAGCAGCTCAGGGGGGAGGACGGCCGGGGAGCTGTTTTTT. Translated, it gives CASSSGGRTAGELFF.

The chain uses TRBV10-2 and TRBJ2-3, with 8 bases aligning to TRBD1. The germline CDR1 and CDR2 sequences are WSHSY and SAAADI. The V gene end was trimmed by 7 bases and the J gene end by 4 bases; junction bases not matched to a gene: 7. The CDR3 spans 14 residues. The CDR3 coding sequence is TGCGCCAGCATCAATATACAGGGGGCAGATACGCAGTATTTT. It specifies CASINIQGADTQYF.